Listed below are T cell receptor beta chains from one sample, sequenced in a study of response to subunit inactivated influenza vaccine. From the RT-PCR reads, TCRdb called clonotypes with MiXCR, one entry per CDR3 protein. Of about 540,000 distinct CDR3 sequences in the sample, 20% to 25% are singletons; the top ten hold 2.8%. This same sample was also taken into another study, of T cells expressing NK-cell markers.

Sequences were derived from CD4+ T cells sorted from PBMCs, sampled about 12 days after vaccination. These receptors were taken from a middle-aged man who received an inactivated influenza vaccine. CDR3s include the opening cysteine and the closing phenylalanine or tryptophan.

v_call: TRBV5-1
j_call: TRBJ2-7
cdr3_aa: CASSLAGGRISYEQYF

v_call: TRBV6-2/TRBV6-3
j_call: TRBJ2-3
cdr3_aa: CASRSLYRGGTDTQYF

v_call: TRBV6-1
j_call: TRBJ2-2
cdr3_aa: CATIRGLADTGELFF

v_call: TRBV5-1
j_call: TRBJ1-3
cdr3_aa: CASSPWGSGNTIYF

v_call: TRBV29-1
j_call: TRBJ1-2
cdr3_aa: CSVAPKGQASYTF

v_call: TRBV7-2
j_call: TRBJ2-7
cdr3_aa: CASSSRPAGEQYF

v_call: TRBV7-2
j_call: TRBJ2-5
cdr3_aa: CASSITGGRFGETQYF

v_call: TRBV29-1
j_call: TRBJ1-1
cdr3_aa: CSVRGGGMNTEAFF

v_call: TRBV7-9
j_call: TRBJ2-1
cdr3_aa: CASSHRDNFRNEQFF

v_call: TRBV4-2
j_call: TRBJ2-7
cdr3_aa: CASSQDASSYEQYF

v_call: TRBV3-1
j_call: TRBJ2-3
cdr3_aa: CASSQIPTGGMDTQYF

v_call: TRBV5-1
j_call: TRBJ2-7
cdr3_aa: CASSLVTGGREQYF

v_call: TRBV6-1
j_call: TRBJ2-7
cdr3_aa: CATLPPGQLYEQYF

v_call: TRBV27
j_call: TRBJ1-5
cdr3_aa: CASQDRGYNQPQHF

v_call: TRBV11-1
j_call: TRBJ2-3
cdr3_aa: CASSPRGLAGTLRTDTQYF

v_call: TRBV9
j_call: TRBJ2-3
cdr3_aa: CASSVAGVGTSTDTQYF